Included here is one TCR beta chain sequence, with context. The record originates from a study of blood T cell repertoires in COVID-19. Looking at the study overall: The United States, Italy and Spain were the sources of the acute and convalescent COVID-19 samples.

Under the authors' procedure: It was from reference gene primer amplification that nucleated cell counts were estimated. Profiled with immunoSEQ multiplex PCR; TCRdb holds only in-frame clones, not every one. The V and J calls and clone size are taken from that table; D and trimming were inferred from the DNA. The sample holds some 270,000 clones, roughly 88% seen once. The CDR3 is made up of 15 amino acids. V lost 2 bases to trimming and J lost 4 bases, with 14 bases between them. Germline CDR1 is LGHDT and CDR2 is YNNKEL (reference sequence). Followed longitudinally, the Seattle patients had been enrolled during active infection.

This clonotype was sampled from a woman aged 80 or over with COVID-19, enrolled during active disease. This rearrangement joins TRBV3-1 (or the pseudogene TRBV3-2) to TRBJ1-1, with D tentatively TRBD1 (6 bases). The sample consisted of peripheral blood. This chain's CDR3 is CASSQRTLGGTEAFF. CDR3 nucleotides: TGTGCCAGCAGCCAACGGACGTTAGGGGGCACTGAAGCTTTCTTT.